This record covers a single T cell receptor beta chain. Deletions cut 1 base from V and 1 base from J, with 10 bases between. Germline V gene sequence: CDR1 SGHNT, CDR2 YYREEE (reference sequence). CDR3 size: 15 residues. These data belong to a study of identical twins. TCRdb recomputed calls from the 5' RACE reads with MiXCR, one row per CDR3 protein. The data contain roughly 540,000 distinct CDR3 sequences, less than 25% of them singletons. The same data also contributed to another study, on T cells expressing NK-cell markers.

Sequenced: CD4+ T cells sorted from blood. The chain uses TRBV5-4 and TRBJ2-3, with D hard to call. The clonotype originates from a woman aged 18-29 years in good health. The CDR3 region has the DNA TGTGCCAGCAGCTTGAACTCTCGGGGCACAGATACGCAGTATTTT. This codes for CASSLNSRGTDTQYF.